This T cell receptor (beta chain) is from a study of early T cells in non-severe SARS-CoV-2 infection (dated by TCRdb to the early 2020s). For the wider study: Bulk RNA from unsorted whole blood was used for TCR sequencing, so alpha and beta chains could not be paired. Study-wide conclusions, independent of this receptor: Matching against VDJdb was skewed toward anti-spike CD8 responses, likely underestimated virus-specific expansions, and missed private and CD4 specificities.

The method behind the library was 5' RACE. The data were produced on a NextSeq 500. The TCR library protocol attached unique molecular identifiers to individual cDNA molecules to correct for sequencing error and PCR bias. Sequencing covered both TCR alpha and beta chains, and within each sample the abundances of alpha and beta sequences were tightly co-correlated. The authors' analysis ran thus. Decombinator V4 was used to annotate the V gene, J gene and CDR3 of the TCR sequences. Expanded TCRs were defined as changing significantly between any two time points under a Poisson model with p below 0.0001. Abundances of TCRs were expressed as counts per million after normalisation to the total number of TCRs sequenced in each sample. MAIT TCRs were defined by TRAV1-2 paired with TRAJ12, TRAJ20 or TRAJ33, and iNKT TCRs by TRAV10 paired with TRAJ18. A search of VDJdb, accessed on 1 November 2021, was run for TCRs annotated to CMV, EBV and SARS-CoV-2, with TCRs annotated for multiple antigens excluded. TCRdb trimmed public reads at Q25 via fastp, called clones via MiXCR and kept in-frame beta chains. Rows are unified per CDR3 protein, each entry keeping the most common DNA and genes. TCRdb's processing, not the authors', yielded these V and J calls. Within this sample are about 69,000 distinct CDR3 sequences, with about 10% of them counted one time only. The ten largest account for 5% to 7% of the sample.

V loses 1 base of germline sequence and J loses 6 bases, and the interval between the two ends is 9 bases. Inclusive of the bounding cysteine and phenylalanine, the CDR3 is 13 residues long. Just the 39-base CDR3 DNA is kept, in frame starting at base 1. CDR1 and CDR2, per the germline V gene, are SGHAT and FQNNGV. A remark on this clonotype: Its cognate antigen has yet to be identified. Per-base quality was not reported, and no clone a single base away is much larger than it.

Set within a cohort of healthcare workers in London, UK, this nested case-control study involved weekly PCR testing of nasopharyngeal swabs along with blood sampling. Healthcare workers were recruited between 23 and 31 March 2020, during the week of the UK lockdown, and were followed weekly for up to roughly 15 weeks. The clonotype was recovered from an adult who was a healthcare worker with PCR-confirmed SARS-CoV-2 infection or an uninfected control (not recorded which). The chain couples TRBV11-2 to TRBJ1-2; no D gene call is confident. The material sequenced was whole blood, taken at baseline. The DNA reads as follows: TGTGCCAGCAGCTTAGTTCCAGTGGATGGCTACACCTTC. Its protein is CASSLVPVDGYTF.